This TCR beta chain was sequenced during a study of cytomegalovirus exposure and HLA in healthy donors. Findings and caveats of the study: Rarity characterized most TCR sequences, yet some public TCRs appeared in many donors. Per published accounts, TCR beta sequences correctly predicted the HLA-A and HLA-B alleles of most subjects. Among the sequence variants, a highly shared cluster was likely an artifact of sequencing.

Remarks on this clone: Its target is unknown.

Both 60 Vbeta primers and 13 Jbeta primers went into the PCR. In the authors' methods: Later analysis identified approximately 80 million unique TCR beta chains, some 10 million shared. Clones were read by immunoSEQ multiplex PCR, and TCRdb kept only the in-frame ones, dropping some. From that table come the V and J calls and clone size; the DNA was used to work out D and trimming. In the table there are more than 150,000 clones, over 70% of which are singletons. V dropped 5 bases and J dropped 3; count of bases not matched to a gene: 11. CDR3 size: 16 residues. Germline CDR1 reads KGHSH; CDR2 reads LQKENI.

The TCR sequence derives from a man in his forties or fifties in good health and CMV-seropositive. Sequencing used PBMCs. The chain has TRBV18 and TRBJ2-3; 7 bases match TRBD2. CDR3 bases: TGTGCCAGCTCAACCTTGGCGACGGGAGGTACAGATACGCAGTATTTT. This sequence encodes CASSTLATGGTDTQYF.